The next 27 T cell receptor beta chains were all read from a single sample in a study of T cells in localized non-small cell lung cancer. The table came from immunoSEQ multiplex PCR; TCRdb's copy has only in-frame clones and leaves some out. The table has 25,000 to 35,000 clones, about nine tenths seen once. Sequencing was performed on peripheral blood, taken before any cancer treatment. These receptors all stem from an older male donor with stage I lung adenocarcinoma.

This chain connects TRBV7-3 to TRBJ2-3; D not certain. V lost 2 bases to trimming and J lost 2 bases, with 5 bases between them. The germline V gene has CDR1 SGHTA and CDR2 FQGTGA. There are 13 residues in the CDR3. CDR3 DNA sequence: TGTGCCAGCAGCTTAGAGGACACAGATACGCAGTATTTT. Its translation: CASSLEDTDTQYF.

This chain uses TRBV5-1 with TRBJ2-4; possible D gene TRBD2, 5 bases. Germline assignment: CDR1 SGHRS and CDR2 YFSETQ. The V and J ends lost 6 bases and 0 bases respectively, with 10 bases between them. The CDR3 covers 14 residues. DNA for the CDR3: TGCGCCAGCACCGACGGGGTAGCCAAAAACATTCAGTACTTC. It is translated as CASTDGVAKNIQYF.

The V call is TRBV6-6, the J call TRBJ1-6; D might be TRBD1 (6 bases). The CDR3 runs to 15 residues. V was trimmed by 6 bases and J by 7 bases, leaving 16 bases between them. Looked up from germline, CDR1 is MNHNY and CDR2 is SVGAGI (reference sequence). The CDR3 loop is CASSILGTRNSPLHF. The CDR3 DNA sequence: TGTGCCAGCAGCATTTTAGGGACAAGGAATTCACCCCTCCACTTT.

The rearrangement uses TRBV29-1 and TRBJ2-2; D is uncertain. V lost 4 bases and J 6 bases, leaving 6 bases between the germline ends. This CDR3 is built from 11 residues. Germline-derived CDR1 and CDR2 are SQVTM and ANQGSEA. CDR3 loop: CSVGGAGELFF. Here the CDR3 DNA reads TGCAGCGTTGGTGGGGCCGGGGAGCTGTTTTTT.

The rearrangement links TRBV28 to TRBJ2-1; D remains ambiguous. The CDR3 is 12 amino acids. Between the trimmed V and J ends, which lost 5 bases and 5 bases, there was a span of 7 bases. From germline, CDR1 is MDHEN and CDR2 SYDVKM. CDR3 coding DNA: TGTGCCAGCAGTCTACTTAACAATGAGCAGTTCTTC. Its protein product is CASSLLNNEQFF.

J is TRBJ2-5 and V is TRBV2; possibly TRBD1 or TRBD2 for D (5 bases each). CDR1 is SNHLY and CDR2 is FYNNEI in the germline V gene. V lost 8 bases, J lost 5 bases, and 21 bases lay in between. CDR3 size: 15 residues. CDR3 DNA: TGTGCCAGCCGACTCCTTGGGACGGGTGGCGAGACCCAGTACTTC. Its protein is CASRLLGTGGETQYF. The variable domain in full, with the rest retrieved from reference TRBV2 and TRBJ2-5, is EPEVTQTPSHQVTQMGQEVILRCVPISNHLYFYWYRQILGQKVEFLVSFYNNEISEKSEIFDDQFSVERPDGSNFTLKIRSTKLEDSAMYFCASRLLGTGGETQYFGPGTRLLVL.

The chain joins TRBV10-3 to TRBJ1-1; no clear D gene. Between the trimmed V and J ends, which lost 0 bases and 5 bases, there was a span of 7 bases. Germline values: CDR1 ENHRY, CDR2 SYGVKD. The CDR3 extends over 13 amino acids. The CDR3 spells CAISESVGTEAFF. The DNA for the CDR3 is TGTGCCATCAGTGAGTCGGTGGGAACTGAAGCTTTCTTT.

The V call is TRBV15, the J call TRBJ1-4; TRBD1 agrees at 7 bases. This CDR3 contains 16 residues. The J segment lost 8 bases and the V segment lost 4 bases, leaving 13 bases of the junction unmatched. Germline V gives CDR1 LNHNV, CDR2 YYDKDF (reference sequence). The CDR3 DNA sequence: TGTGCCACCAGCAAGGCTCAAGGGCGGGGACAGGAAAAACTGTTTTTT. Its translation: CATSKAQGRGQEKLFF. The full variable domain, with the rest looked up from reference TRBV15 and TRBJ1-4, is DAMVIQNPRYQVTQFGKPVTLSCSQTLNHNVMYWYQQKSSQAPKLLFHYYDKDFNNEADTPDNFQSRRPNTSFCFLDIRSPGLGDTAMYLCATSKAQGRGQEKLFFGSGTQLSVL.

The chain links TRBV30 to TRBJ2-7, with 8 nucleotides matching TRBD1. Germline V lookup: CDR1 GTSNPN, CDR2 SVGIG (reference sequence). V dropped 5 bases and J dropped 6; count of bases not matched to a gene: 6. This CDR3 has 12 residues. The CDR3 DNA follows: TGTGCCTGGGGACAGGGAGGAGGCGAGCAGTACTTC. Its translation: CAWGQGGGEQYF.

CDR3 sequence: CASSYSGLENRYF. In DNA, the CDR3 is TGTGCCAGCAGCTACTCCGGACTAGAGAATCGGTATTTT. The chain carries TRBV5-5 and TRBJ2-3, with 7 nucleotides matching TRBD2. The CDR3 consists of 13 residues. Per the germline V gene, CDR1 is SGHKS and CDR2 is YYEKEE (reference sequence). After removal of 3 bases from V and 14 bases from J, the junction contained 12 bases not matched to a gene.

The CDR3 coding sequence is TGTGCCAGCAGTTTATTGGTTGGGGGAGGGGACTATGGCTACACCTTC. Protein product: CASSLLVGGGDYGYTF. The chain is built from TRBV28 and TRBJ1-2; maybe TRBD1 (5 bases). The germline V gene encodes CDR1 MDHEN and CDR2 SYDVKM. V gave up 1 base and J gave up 3 bases, with 15 bases separating them. This CDR3 has 16 residues.

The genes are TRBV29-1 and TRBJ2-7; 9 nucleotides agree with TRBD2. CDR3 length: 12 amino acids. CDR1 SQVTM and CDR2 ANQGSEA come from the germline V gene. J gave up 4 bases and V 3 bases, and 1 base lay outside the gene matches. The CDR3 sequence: CSVEAGGYEQYF. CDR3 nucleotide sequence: TGCAGCGTTGAGGCGGGGGGGTACGAGCAGTACTTC.

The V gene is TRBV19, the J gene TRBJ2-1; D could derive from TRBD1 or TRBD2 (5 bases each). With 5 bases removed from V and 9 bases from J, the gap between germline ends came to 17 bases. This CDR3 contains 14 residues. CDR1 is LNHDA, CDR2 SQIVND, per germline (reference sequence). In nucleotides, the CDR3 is TGTGCCAGTAGTTTCGGGACGGGGATCGGTGAGCAGTTCTTC. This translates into CASSFGTGIGEQFF.

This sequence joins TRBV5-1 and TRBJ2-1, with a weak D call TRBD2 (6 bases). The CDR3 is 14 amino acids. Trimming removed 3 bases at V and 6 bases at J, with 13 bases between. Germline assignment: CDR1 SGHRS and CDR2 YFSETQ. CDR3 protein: CASSSGSGLNEQFF. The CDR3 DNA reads TGCGCCAGCAGCTCCGGGAGTGGCCTCAATGAGCAGTTCTTC.

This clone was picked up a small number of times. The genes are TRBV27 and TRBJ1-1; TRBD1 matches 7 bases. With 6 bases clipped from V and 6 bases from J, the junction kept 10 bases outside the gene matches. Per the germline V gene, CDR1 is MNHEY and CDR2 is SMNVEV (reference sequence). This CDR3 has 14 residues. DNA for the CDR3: TGTGCCAGCAGGACGACAGGGAGAATCTCTGAAGCTTTCTTT. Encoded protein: CASRTTGRISEAFF.

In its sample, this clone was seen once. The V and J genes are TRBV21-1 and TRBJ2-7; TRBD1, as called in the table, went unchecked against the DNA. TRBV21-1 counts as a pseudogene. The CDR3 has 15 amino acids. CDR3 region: CASSKGQSSSYEQYF. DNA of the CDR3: TGTGCCAGCAGCAAAGGACAGTCAAGCTCCTACGAGCAGTACTTC.

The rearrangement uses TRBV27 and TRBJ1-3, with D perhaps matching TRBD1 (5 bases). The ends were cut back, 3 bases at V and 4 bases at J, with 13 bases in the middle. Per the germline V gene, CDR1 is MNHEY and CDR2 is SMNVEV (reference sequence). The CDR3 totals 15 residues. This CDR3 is CASSFSRGTGNTIYF. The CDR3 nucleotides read TGTGCCAGCAGTTTCTCTCGGGGGACGGGAAACACCATATATTTT.

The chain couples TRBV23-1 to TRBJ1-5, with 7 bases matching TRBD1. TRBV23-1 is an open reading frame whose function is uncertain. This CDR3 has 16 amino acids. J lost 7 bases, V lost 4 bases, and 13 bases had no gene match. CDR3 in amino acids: CASSPHDRAKGQPQHF. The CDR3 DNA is TGCGCCAGCAGTCCCCACGACAGGGCAAAAGGGCAGCCCCAGCATTTT.

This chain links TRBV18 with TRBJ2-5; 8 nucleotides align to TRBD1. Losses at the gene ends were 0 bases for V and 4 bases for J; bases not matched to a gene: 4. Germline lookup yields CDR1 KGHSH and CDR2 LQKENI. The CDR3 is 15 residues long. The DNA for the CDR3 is TGTGCCAGCTCACCACCTGACAGGGGACGAGAGACCCAGTACTTC. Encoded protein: CASSPPDRGRETQYF.

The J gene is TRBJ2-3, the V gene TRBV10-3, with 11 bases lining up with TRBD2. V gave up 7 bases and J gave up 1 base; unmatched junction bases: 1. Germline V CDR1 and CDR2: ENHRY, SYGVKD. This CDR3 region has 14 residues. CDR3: CAIKTSGGTDTQYF. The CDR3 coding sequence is TGTGCCATCAAGACTAGCGGGGGCACAGATACGCAGTATTTT.

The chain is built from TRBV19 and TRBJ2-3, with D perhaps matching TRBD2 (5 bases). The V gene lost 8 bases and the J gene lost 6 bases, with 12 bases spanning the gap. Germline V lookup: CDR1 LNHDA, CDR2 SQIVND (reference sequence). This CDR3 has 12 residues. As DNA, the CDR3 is TGTGCCAGTCACGCAGGAGGCGATACGCAGTATTTT. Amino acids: CASHAGGDTQYF.

Here the CDR3 DNA reads TGTGCCAGCACCACAAGCGGGACAACCACCGGGGAGCTGTTTTTT. This translates into CASTTSGTTTGELFF. The gene calls are TRBV7-2 and TRBJ2-2; tentatively, D is TRBD2 (7 bases). Between the trimmed V and J ends, which lost 7 bases and 4 bases, there was a span of 16 bases. The CDR3 is 15 amino acids. Germline V gene data show CDR1 as SGHTA and CDR2 as FQGNSA.

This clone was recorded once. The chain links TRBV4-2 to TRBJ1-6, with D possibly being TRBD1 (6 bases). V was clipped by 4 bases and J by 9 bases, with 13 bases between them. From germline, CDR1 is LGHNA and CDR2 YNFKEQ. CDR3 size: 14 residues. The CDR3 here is CASSLGQFGSPLHF. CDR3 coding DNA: TGTGCCAGCAGCCTCGGACAGTTTGGTTCACCCCTCCACTTT.

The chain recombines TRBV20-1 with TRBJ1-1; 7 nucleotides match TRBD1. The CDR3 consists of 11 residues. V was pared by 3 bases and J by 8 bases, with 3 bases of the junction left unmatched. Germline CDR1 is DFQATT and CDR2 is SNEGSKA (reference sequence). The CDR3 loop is CSASGQVEAFF. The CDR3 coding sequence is TGCAGTGCTAGCGGACAGGTCGAAGCTTTCTTT.

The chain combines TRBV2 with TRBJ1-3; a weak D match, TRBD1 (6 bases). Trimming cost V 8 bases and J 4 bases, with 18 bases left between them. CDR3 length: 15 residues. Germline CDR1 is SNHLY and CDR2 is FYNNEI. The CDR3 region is CASRPLGGLGNTIYF. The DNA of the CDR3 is TGTGCCAGCCGACCCCTAGGGGGGCTCGGAAACACCATATATTTT.

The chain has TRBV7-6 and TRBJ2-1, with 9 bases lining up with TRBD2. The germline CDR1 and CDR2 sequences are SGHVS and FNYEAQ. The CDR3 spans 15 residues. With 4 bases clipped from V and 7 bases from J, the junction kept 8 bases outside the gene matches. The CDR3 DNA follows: TGTGCCAGCAGCTACCTCTCGCGGGGGGGAAATGAGCAGTTCTTC. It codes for CASSYLSRGGNEQFF.

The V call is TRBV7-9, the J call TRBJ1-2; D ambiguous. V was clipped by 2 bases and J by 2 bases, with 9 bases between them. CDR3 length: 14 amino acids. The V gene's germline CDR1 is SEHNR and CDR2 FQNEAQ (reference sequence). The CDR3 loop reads CASSLWAGNYGYTF. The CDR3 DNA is TGTGCCAGCAGCTTATGGGCAGGCAACTATGGCTACACCTTC.